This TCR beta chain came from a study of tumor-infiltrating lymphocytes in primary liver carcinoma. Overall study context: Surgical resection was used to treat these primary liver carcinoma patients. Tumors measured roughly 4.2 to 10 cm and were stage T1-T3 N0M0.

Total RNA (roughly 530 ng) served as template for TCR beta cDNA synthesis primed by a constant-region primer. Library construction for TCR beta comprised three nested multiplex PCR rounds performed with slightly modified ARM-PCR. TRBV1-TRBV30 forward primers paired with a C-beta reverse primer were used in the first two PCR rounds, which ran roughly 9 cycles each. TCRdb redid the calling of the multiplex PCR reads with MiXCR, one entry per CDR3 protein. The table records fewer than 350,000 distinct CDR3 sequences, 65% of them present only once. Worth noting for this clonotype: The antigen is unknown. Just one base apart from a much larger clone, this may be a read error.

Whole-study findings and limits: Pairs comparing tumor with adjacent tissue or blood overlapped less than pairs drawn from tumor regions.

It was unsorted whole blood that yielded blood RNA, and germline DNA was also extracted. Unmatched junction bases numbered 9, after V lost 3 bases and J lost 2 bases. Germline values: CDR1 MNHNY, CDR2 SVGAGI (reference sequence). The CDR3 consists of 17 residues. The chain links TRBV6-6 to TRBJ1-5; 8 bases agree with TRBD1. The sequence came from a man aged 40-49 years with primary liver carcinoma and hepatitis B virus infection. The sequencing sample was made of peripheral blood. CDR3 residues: CASSYGQGAEGNQPQHF. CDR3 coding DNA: TGTGCCAGCAGTTATGGGCAGGGGGCTGAGGGCAATCAGCCCCAGCATTTT.